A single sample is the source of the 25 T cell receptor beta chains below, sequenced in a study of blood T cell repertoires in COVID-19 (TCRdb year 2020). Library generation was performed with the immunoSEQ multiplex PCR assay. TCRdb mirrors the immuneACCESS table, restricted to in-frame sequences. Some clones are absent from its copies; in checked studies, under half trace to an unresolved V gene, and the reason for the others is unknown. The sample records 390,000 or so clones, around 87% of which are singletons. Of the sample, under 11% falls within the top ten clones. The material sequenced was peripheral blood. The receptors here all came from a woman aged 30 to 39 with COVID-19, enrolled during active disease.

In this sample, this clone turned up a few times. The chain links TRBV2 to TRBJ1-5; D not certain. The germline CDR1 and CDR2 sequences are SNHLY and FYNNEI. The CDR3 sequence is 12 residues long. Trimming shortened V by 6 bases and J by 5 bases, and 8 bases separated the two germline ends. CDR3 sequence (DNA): TGTGCCAGCAGGCGATTCGATCAGCCCCAGCATTTT. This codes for CASRRFDQPQHF.

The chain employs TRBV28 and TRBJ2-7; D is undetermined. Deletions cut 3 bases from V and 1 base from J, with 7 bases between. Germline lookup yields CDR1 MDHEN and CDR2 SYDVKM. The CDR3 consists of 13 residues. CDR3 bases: TGTGCCAGCAGTTTTCCAGATTCCTACGAGCAGTACTTC. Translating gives CASSFPDSYEQYF.

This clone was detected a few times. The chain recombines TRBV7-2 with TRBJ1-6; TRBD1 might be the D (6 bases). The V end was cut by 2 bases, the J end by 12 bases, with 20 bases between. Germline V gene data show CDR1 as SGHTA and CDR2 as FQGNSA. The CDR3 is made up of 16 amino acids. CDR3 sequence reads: CASSLRGGTGPGPLHF. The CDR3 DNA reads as TGTGCCAGCAGCTTAAGAGGGGGTACAGGGCCCGGACCCCTCCACTTT. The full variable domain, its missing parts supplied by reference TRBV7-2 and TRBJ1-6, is GAGVSQSPSNKVTEKGKDVELRCDPISGHTALYWYRQSLGQGLEFLIYFQGNSAPDKSGLPSDRFSAERTGGSVSTLTIQRTQQEDSAVYLCASSLRGGTGPGPLHFGNGTRLTVT.

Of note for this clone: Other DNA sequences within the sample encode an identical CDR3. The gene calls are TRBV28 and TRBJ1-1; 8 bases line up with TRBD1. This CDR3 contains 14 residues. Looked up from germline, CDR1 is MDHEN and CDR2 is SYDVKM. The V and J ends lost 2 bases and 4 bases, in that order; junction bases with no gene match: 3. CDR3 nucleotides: TGTGCCAGCAGTTTAGACAGGGGTGGCACTGAAGCTTTCTTT. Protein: CASSLDRGGTEAFF. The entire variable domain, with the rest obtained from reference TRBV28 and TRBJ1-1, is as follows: DVKVTQSSRYLVKRTGEKVFLECVQDMDHENMFWYRQDPGLGLRLIYFSYDVKMKEKGDIPEGYSVSREKKERFSLILESASTNQTSMYLCASSLDRGGTEAFFGQGTRLTVV.

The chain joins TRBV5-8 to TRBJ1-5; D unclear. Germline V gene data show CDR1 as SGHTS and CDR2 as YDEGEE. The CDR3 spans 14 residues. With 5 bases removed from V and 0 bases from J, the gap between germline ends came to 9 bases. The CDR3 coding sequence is TGTGCCAGCAGATTCGCGGGTAGCAATCAGCCCCAGCATTTT. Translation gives CASRFAGSNQPQHF.

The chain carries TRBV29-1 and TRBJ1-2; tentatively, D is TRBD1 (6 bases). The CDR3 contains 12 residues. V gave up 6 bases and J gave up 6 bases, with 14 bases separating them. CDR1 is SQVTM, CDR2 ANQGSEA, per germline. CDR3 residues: CSVTPGDDGYTF. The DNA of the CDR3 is TGCAGCGTAACCCCAGGGGATGATGGCTACACCTTC.

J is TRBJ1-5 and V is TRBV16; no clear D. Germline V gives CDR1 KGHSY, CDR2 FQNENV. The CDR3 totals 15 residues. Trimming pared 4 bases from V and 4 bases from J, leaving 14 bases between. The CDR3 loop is CASSRNPGSNQPQHF. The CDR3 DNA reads TGTGCCAGCAGCCGGAACCCGGGTAGTAATCAGCCCCAGCATTTT.

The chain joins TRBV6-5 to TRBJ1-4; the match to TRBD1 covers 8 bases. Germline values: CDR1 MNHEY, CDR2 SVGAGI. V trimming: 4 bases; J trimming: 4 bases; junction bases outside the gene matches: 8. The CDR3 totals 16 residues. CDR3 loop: CASSFGQGFLNEKLFF. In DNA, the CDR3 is TGTGCCAGCAGTTTTGGACAGGGATTCCTTAATGAAAAACTGTTTTTT.

The CDR3, as DNA: TGTGCCTCGAGGGGGAGAACTAATGAAAAACTGTTTTTT. It yields the protein CASRGRTNEKLFF. The chain recombines TRBV30 with TRBJ1-4; tentative D call: TRBD1 (6 bases). This CDR3 has 13 residues. CDR1 and CDR2 from the germline V gene are GTSNPN and SVGIG (reference sequence). The germline V and J ends were trimmed by 7 bases and 1 base, with 10 bases remaining between them. Supplemented by reference TRBV30 and TRBJ1-4, the full variable domain reads SQTIHQWPATLVQPVGSPLSLECTVEGTSNPNLYWYRQAAGRGLQLLFYSVGIGQISSEVPQNLSASRPQDRQFILSSKKLLLSDSGFYLCASRGRTNEKLFFGSGTQLSVL.

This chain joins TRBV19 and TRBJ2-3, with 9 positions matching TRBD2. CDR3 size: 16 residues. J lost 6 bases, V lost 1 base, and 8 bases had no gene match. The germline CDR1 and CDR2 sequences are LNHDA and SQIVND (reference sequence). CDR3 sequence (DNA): TGTGCCAGTAGTATAGGCGCGGGAGGGACGTCGGATACGCAGTATTTT. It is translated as CASSIGAGGTSDTQYF.

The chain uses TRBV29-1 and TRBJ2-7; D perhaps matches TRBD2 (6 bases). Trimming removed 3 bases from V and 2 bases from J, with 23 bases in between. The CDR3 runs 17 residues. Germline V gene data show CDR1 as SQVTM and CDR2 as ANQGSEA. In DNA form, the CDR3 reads TGCAGCGTTGAGCTAGATGACGGCGGGACCGTCCCCTACGAGCAGTACTTC. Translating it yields CSVELDDGGTVPYEQYF.

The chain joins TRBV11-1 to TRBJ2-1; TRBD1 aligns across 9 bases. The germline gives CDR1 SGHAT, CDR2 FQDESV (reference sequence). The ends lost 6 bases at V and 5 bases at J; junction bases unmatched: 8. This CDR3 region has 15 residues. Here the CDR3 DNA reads TGTGCCAGCAGTAGGGGACAGGGACGCAACAATGAGCAGTTCTTC. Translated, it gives CASSRGQGRNNEQFF.

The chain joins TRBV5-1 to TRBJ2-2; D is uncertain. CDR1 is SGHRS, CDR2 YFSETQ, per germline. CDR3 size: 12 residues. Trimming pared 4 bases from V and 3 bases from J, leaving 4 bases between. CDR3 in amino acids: CASSQDTGELFF. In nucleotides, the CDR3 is TGCGCCAGCAGCCAGGACACCGGGGAGCTGTTTTTT.

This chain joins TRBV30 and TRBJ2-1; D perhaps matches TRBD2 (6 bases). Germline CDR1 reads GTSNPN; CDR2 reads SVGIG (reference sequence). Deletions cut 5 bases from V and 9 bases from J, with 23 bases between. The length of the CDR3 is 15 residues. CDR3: CAWVRAGRVKIEQFF. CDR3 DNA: TGTGCCTGGGTCCGTGCCGGGAGAGTAAAGATTGAGCAGTTCTTC.

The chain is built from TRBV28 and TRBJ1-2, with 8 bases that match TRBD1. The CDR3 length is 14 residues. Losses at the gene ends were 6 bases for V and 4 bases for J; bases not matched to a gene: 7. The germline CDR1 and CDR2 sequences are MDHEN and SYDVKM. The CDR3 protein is CASSPDREVYGYTF. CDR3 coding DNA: TGTGCCAGCAGCCCGGACAGGGAGGTCTATGGCTACACCTTC.

CDR3 nucleotides: TGTGCCAGCAGCTTACAGGGGAACACCGGGGAGCTGTTTTTT. Translating it yields CASSLQGNTGELFF. V usage is TRBV11-2 and J usage is TRBJ2-2; tentatively, D is TRBD1 (5 bases). Per germline, CDR1 SGHAT and CDR2 FQNNGV. The CDR3 loop spans 14 amino acids. Trimming removed 2 bases at V and 1 base at J, with 5 bases between.

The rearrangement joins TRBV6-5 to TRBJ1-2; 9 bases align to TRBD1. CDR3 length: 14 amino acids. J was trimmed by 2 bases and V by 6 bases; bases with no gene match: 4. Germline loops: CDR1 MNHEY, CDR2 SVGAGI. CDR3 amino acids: CASSYGQGNYGYTF. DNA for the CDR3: TGTGCCAGCAGCTACGGACAGGGGAACTATGGCTACACCTTC.

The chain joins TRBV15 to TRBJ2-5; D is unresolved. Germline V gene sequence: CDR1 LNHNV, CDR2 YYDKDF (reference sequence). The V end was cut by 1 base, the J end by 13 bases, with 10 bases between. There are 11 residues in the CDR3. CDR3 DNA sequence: TGTGCCACCAGCAGAGGTCCGCAGCGGTACTTC. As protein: CATSRGPQRYF.

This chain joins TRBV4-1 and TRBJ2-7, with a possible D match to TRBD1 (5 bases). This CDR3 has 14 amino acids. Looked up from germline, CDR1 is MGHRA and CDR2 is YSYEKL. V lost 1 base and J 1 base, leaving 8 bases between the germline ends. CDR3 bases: TGCGCCAGCAGCCAAGCGCAGGGATCCTACGAGCAGTACTTC. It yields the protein CASSQAQGSYEQYF.

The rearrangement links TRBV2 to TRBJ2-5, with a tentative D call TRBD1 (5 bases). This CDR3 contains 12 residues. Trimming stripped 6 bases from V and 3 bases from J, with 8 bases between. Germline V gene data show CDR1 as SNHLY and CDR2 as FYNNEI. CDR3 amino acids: CASSRQKETQYF. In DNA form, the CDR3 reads TGTGCCAGCAGCCGACAGAAAGAGACCCAGTACTTC.

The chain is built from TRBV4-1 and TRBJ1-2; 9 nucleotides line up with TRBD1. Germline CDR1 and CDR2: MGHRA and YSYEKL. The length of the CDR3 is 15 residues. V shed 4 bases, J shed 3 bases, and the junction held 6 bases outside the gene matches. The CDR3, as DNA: TGCGCCAGCAGCCCCACCGGGACAGGGTACTATGGCTACACCTTC. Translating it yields CASSPTGTGYYGYTF.

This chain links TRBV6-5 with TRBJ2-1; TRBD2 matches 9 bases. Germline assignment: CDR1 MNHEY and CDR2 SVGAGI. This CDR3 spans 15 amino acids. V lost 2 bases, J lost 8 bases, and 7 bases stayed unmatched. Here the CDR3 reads CASSYADSGSYEQFF. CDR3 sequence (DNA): TGTGCCAGCAGTTACGCGGATAGCGGGAGTTATGAGCAGTTCTTC.

The CDR3, as DNA: TGTGCCAGCAGTTCCGTCTTCGAGGGCGGGAATTACGAGCAGTACTTC. It codes for CASSSVFEGGNYEQYF. The V and J genes are TRBV6-2 or TRBV6-3 and TRBJ2-7, with a weak D call TRBD2 (6 bases). The CDR3 spans 16 residues. Germline assignment: CDR1 MNHEY and CDR2 SVGEGT. V lost 4 bases and J lost 4, with 20 bases in between.

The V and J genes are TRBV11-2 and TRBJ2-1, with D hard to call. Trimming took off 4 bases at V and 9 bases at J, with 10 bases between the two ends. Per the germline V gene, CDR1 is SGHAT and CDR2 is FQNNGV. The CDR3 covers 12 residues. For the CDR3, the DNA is TGTGCCAGCAGCTCAAGAGGCGGTGAGCAGTTCTTC. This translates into CASSSRGGEQFF.

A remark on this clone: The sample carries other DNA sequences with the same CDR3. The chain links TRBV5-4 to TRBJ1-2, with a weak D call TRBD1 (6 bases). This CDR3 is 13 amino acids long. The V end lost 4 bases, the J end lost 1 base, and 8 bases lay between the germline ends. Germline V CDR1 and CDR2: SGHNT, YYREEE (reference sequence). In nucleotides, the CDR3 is TGTGCCAGCAGCCCGGACAGTAACTATGGCTACACCTTC. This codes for CASSPDSNYGYTF. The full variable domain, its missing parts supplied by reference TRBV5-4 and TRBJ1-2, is ETGVTQSPTHLIKTRGQQVTLRCSSQSGHNTVSWYQQALGQGPQFIFQYYREEENGRGNFPPRFSGLQFPNYSSELNVNALELDDSALYLCASSPDSNYGYTFGSGTRLTVV.